The clone carrying this TCR beta chain was detected only a few times. Its target is not known. The CDR3 length is 15 residues. CDR1 SGHKS and CDR2 YYEKEE come from the germline V gene (reference sequence). The V gene lost 0 bases and the J gene lost 3 bases, with 12 bases spanning the gap. This record comes from a study of cytomegalovirus exposure and HLA in healthy donors. Findings of the study overall: When the data were analyzed later, several of the most significant clusters appeared to be linked to common viral pathogens.

PCR was performed using 60 Vbeta and 13 Jbeta primers. Repertoires were generated with immunoSEQ multiplex PCR, while TCRdb's copy carries only in-frame clones and drops some. This table holds 150,000 to 180,000 clones, around 68% found once. The source material was PBMCs. The source of this sequence is a man between 25 and 39 years old in good health and CMV-seronegative. This chain links TRBV5-5 with TRBJ1-2; tentatively, D is TRBD1 (5 bases). The CDR3 DNA sequence: TGTGCCAGCAGCTTGGCCGGGGGAGGGGACTATGGCTACACCTTC. Its translation is CASSLAGGGDYGYTF.